The 7 T cell receptor beta chains below were found in one sample sequenced in a study of OX40 agonist ivuxolimab in advanced cancers. Some clones are missing from TCRdb's copy, which holds only in-frame ones; the method was immunoSEQ multiplex PCR. The table records tens of thousands of clones, approximately 86% of them present only once. The material was CD4+ or CD8+ T cells sorted from blood, obtained in a trial of the OX40 agonist ivuxolimab. The receptors stem from an adult with an advanced solid tumor such as melanoma, head and neck, liver or kidney cancer.

This chain uses TRBV11-3 with TRBJ2-7; D gene unclear. CDR1 and CDR2 (germline): SGHNT, YENEEA. V lost 2 bases and J lost 3, with 8 bases in between. The CDR3 length is 13 residues. The CDR3 DNA reads TGTGCCAGCAGCTTATCCGTAAACTACGAGCAGTACTTC. This sequence encodes CASSLSVNYEQYF. Full variable domain (rest looked up from reference TRBV11-3 and TRBJ2-7): EAGVVQSPRYKIIEKKQPVAFWCNPISGHNTLYWYLQNLGQGPELLIRYENEEAVDDSQLPKDRFSAERLKGVDSTLKIQPAELGDSAVYLCASSLSVNYEQYFGPGTRLTVT.

The J gene is TRBJ1-1, the V gene TRBV9, with 8 bases fitting TRBD1. Germline V gene sequence: CDR1 SGDLS, CDR2 YYNGEE. CDR3 size: 14 residues. V lost 0 bases and J lost 3; bases outside the gene matches: 1. CDR3 nucleotide sequence: TGTGCCAGCAGCGTAGGGACAGGGCACACTGAAGCTTTCTTT. Amino acid sequence: CASSVGTGHTEAFF.

This clone appeared a few times. The chain is built from TRBV2 and TRBJ2-7; D gene unclear. The CDR3 has 10 residues. Deletions cut 8 bases from V and 2 bases from J, with 4 bases between. Germline lookup yields CDR1 SNHLY and CDR2 FYNNEI. Here the CDR3 reads CASLAYEQYF. The CDR3 bases are TGTGCCAGCTTGGCCTACGAGCAGTACTTC.

V gene TRBV5-8 combines with J gene TRBJ2-7, with D unclear. Germline CDR1 and CDR2: SGHTS and YDEGEE. Trimming stripped 0 bases from V and 2 bases from J, with 9 bases between. This CDR3 spans 14 amino acids. The CDR3 spells CASSLVSAPYEQYF. The CDR3 nucleotides are TGTGCCAGCAGCTTGGTATCAGCACCCTACGAGCAGTACTTC.

The chain is built from TRBV4-1 and TRBJ1-4; D may be TRBD1 (5 bases). V lost 3 bases and J 8 bases, leaving 16 bases between the germline ends. The CDR3 has 15 residues. Germline loops: CDR1 MGHRA, CDR2 YSYEKL. The CDR3 region is CASSQEGRETEKLFF. DNA for the CDR3: TGCGCCAGCAGCCAGGAGGGGCGGGAAACGGAAAAACTGTTTTTT.

The J gene is TRBJ2-7, the V gene TRBV5-1, with D possibly being TRBD2 (6 bases). The CDR3 is made up of 11 amino acids. The V and J ends lost 5 bases and 6 bases respectively, with 9 bases between them. Germline assignment: CDR1 SGHRS and CDR2 YFSETQ. The CDR3 is CASRGGSEQYF. DNA for the CDR3: TGCGCCAGCAGAGGAGGGAGCGAGCAGTACTTC. Full variable domain (remainder filled in from reference TRBV5-1 and TRBJ2-7): KAGVTQTPRYLIKTRGQQVTLSCSPISGHRSVSWYQQTPGQGLQFLFEYFSETQRNKGNFPGRFSGRQFSNSRSEMNVSTLELGDSALYLCASRGGSEQYFGPGTRLTVT.

The chain joins TRBV4-3 to TRBJ2-1, with D unclear. V was clipped by 0 bases and J by 3 bases, with 9 bases between them. CDR1 is LGHNA, CDR2 YSLEER, per germline. This CDR3 spans 15 amino acids. The chain's CDR3 is CASSQDQADYNEQFF. DNA for the CDR3: TGCGCCAGCAGCCAAGATCAGGCAGACTACAATGAGCAGTTCTTC.